These 17 T cell receptor beta chains were all obtained from the same sample, sequenced in a study of blood T cell repertoires in COVID-19. TCRdb keeps only in-frame clones here, not all; method: immunoSEQ multiplex PCR. The profile shows hundreds of thousands of clones, 75% to 90% of them singletons. Sequencing was performed on peripheral blood. The receptors come from a woman aged 25 to 39 who had recovered from COVID-19.

The DNA for the CDR3 is TGTGCCAGCAGCTTACTTCTAGCGGGCAATGAGCAGTTCTTC. Its translation is CASSLLLAGNEQFF. This sequence joins TRBV7-6 and TRBJ2-1; 8 bases align to TRBD2. V gave up 2 bases and J gave up 6 bases; unmatched junction bases: 3. The CDR3 sequence is 14 residues long. Looked up from germline, CDR1 is SGHVS and CDR2 is FNYEAQ.

The chain links TRBV28 to TRBJ2-1; 12 nucleotides agree with TRBD2. Germline V gene lookup returns CDR1 MDHEN and CDR2 SYDVKM. The CDR3 is 15 amino acids. V lost 3 bases to trimming and J lost 9 bases; unmatched junction nucleotides: 6. The CDR3 bases are TGTGCCAGCAGTTTTACGTCTAGCGGGAGGGGTGAGCAGTTCTTC. Protein: CASSFTSSGRGEQFF.

The rearrangement uses TRBV27 and TRBJ1-6; D not resolved. Germline V gene sequence: CDR1 MNHEY, CDR2 SMNVEV (reference sequence). V lost 2 bases to trimming and J lost 10 bases, with 6 bases between them. CDR3 size: 12 residues. The CDR3: CASSLAGSPLHF. The CDR3 DNA follows: TGTGCCAGCAGTTTAGCGGGGTCACCCCTCCACTTT.

This clone was picked up one time. The chain employs TRBV3-1 (or the pseudogene TRBV3-2) and TRBJ2-5, with 8 nucleotides matching TRBD1. V lost 6 bases, J lost 5 bases, and 20 bases stayed unmatched. CDR1 and CDR2 (germline): LGHDT, YNNKEL (reference sequence). The CDR3 has 18 residues. In DNA form, the CDR3 reads TGTGCCAGCAGTCCCACCCAGGGGGCCGTCGACCCCTTGGAGACCCAGTACTTC. Protein: CASSPTQGAVDPLETQYF.

The sample holds one count of this clone. The V gene is TRBV7-8, the J gene TRBJ1-6, with D possibly TRBD1 on 6 matching bases. V was cut by 5 bases and J by 6 bases, with 8 bases left in between. Germline V gives CDR1 SGHVS, CDR2 FQNEAQ. The CDR3 consists of 13 residues. The chain's CDR3 is CASSKDSNSPLHF. In nucleotides, the CDR3 is TGTGCCAGCAGCAAGGACAGTAATTCACCCCTCCACTTT.

V gene TRBV6-6 combines with J gene TRBJ2-3, with D hard to call. V was clipped by 6 bases and J by 4 bases, with 8 bases between them. The CDR3 is made up of 12 amino acids. Germline CDR1 reads MNHNY; CDR2 reads SVGAGI (reference sequence). CDR3 protein: CASRLGPDTQYF. In DNA form, the CDR3 reads TGTGCCAGCAGGTTGGGCCCAGATACGCAGTATTTT.

The V and J genes are TRBV11-2 and TRBJ2-5; weak D call: TRBD2 (7 bases). In germline, CDR1 is SGHAT, CDR2 FQNNGV. The V and J ends lost 3 bases and 9 bases respectively, with 17 bases between them. The CDR3 spans 14 residues. The CDR3 coding sequence is TGTGCCAGCAGCTTGTGGGGGGGCGAGGGGGCCCAGTACTTC. The encoded protein is CASSLWGGEGAQYF.

About this clone itself: At one of its ends the junction is not consistent with the germline gene, which may arise from a read error. The chain recombines TRBV7-7 with TRBJ2-3, with 13 bases matching TRBD2. This CDR3 has 16 residues. From germline, CDR1 is SSHAT and CDR2 FNYEAQ (reference sequence). The CDR3 region is CASSKLAGGDTDTQYF. CDR3 DNA: TGTGCTAGCAGCAAACTAGCGGGAGGGGACACAGATACGCAGTATTTT.

The chain employs TRBV19 and TRBJ2-1; tentatively, D is TRBD2 (5 bases). V dropped 3 bases and J dropped 4 bases, with 10 bases sitting between them. The CDR3 consists of 14 residues. Germline V lookup: CDR1 LNHDA, CDR2 SQIVND (reference sequence). The CDR3 here is CASSMKGSYNEQFF. CDR3 DNA: TGTGCCAGTAGTATGAAAGGGAGTTACAATGAGCAGTTCTTC. Drawing the rest from reference TRBV19 and TRBJ2-1, the complete variable domain is DGGITQSPKYLFRKEGQNVTLSCEQNLNHDAMYWYRQDPGQGLRLIYYSQIVNDFQKGDIAEGYSVSREKKESFPLTVTSAQKNPTAFYLCASSMKGSYNEQFFGPGTRLTVL.

The chain couples TRBV6-4 to TRBJ2-3, with 12 bases lining up with TRBD2. Germline CDR1 reads MRHNA; CDR2 reads SNTAGT. V dropped 6 bases and J dropped 4; count of bases not matched to a gene: 5. CDR3 length equals 15 residues. The CDR3 region is CASSRTSGISDTQYF. The CDR3 nucleotides read TGTGCCAGCAGCCGGACTAGCGGGATTTCAGATACGCAGTATTTT.

The chain has TRBV28 and TRBJ2-7, with 7 bases lining up with TRBD2. The CDR3 has 12 amino acids. The V and J ends lost 3 bases and 11 bases, in that order; junction bases with no gene match: 7. Per germline, CDR1 MDHEN and CDR2 SYDVKM. This chain's CDR3 is CASSFQRDSEYF. The CDR3, as DNA: TGTGCCAGCAGTTTCCAGCGGGACTCCGAGTACTTC.

J is TRBJ1-5 and V is TRBV2, with 7 bases identical to TRBD1. V lost 6 bases and J lost 3; bases outside the gene matches: 8. Germline V gene lookup returns CDR1 SNHLY and CDR2 FYNNEI. There are 15 residues in the CDR3. The CDR3 DNA reads TGTGCCAGCAGGCGGGACAGCAAATCCAATCAGCCCCAGCATTTT. Its translation is CASRRDSKSNQPQHF.

Written as DNA, the CDR3 is TGTGCCAGCAGTCCCAGAACACCGTACAATCAGCCCCAGCATTTT. This encodes CASSPRTPYNQPQHF. The J gene is TRBJ1-5, the V gene TRBV6-2 or TRBV6-3; D remains unclear. V was cut by 5 bases and J by 3 bases, with 14 bases left in between. The CDR3 has 15 amino acids. Germline CDR1 MNHEY, CDR2 SVGEGT.

V usage is TRBV6-5 and J usage is TRBJ2-7, with 8 bases aligning to TRBD1. The V and J ends lost 5 bases and 1 base, in that order; junction bases with no gene match: 4. CDR1 and CDR2 from the germline V gene are MNHEY and SVGAGI. The CDR3 is 14 amino acids. The CDR3 reads CASSTDRDSYEQYF. DNA of the CDR3: TGTGCCAGCAGTACGGACAGGGATTCCTACGAGCAGTACTTC.

The chain has TRBV28 and TRBJ2-7, with 10 bases matching TRBD2. Germline V gene sequence: CDR1 MDHEN, CDR2 SYDVKM. CDR3 length: 16 residues. V lost 4 bases and J lost 3; bases outside the gene matches: 9. The CDR3 region is CASSSPRTSGYYEQYF. CDR3 sequence (DNA): TGTGCCAGCAGTTCCCCCCGGACTAGCGGATACTACGAGCAGTACTTC.

V usage is TRBV6-1 and J usage is TRBJ1-5; TRBD1 agrees at 8 bases. In germline, CDR1 is MNHNS, CDR2 SASEGT. The CDR3 runs to 17 residues. V lost 4 bases, J lost 4 bases, and 12 bases stayed unmatched. The CDR3 coding sequence is TGTGCCAGCAGTGGTTCGTACGACAGGGGATGGAATCAGCCCCAGCATTTT. The encoded protein is CASSGSYDRGWNQPQHF.

This chain connects TRBV10-3 to TRBJ2-5; tentative D call: TRBD2 (6 bases). Between the trimmed V and J ends, which lost 4 bases and 2 bases, there was a span of 11 bases. Looked up from germline, CDR1 is ENHRY and CDR2 is SYGVKD. CDR3 length: 14 residues. DNA for the CDR3: TGTGCCATCAGTGGGGGACTCCCACAAGAGACCCAGTACTTC. Translating it yields CAISGGLPQETQYF.